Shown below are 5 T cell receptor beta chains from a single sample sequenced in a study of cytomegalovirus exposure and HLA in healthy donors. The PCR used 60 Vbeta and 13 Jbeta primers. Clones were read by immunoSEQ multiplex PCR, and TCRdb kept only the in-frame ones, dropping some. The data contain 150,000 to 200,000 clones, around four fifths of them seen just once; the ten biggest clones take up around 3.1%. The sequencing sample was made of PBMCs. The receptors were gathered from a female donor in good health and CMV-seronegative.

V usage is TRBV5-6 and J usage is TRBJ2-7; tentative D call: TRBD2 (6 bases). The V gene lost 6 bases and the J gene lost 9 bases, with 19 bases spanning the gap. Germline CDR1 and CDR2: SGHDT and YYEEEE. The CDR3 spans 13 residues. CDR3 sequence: CASTLAAGTGQYF. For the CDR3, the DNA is TGTGCCAGCACCCTGGCGGCCGGGACTGGGCAGTACTTC.

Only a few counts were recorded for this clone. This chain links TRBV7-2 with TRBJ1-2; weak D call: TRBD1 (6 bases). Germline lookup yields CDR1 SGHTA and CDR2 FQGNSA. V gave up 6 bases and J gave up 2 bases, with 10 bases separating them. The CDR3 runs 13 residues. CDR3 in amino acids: CASRTTGNYGYTF. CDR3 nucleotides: TGTGCCAGCAGAACAACAGGGAACTATGGCTACACCTTC.

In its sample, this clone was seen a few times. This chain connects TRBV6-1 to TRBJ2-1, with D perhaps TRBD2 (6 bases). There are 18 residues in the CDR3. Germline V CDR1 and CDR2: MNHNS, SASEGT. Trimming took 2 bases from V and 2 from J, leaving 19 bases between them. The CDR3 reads CASSELGGPLLTYNEQFF. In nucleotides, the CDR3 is TGTGCCAGCAGTGAACTGGGGGGTCCCTTGTTAACCTACAATGAGCAGTTCTTC.

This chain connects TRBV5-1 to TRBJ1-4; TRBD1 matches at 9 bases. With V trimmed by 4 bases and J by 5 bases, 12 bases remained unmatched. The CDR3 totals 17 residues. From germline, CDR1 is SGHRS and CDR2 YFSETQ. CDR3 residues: CASSLDGTGNPNEKLFF. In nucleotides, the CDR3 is TGCGCCAGCAGCCTGGACGGGACAGGGAATCCGAATGAAAAACTGTTTTTT.

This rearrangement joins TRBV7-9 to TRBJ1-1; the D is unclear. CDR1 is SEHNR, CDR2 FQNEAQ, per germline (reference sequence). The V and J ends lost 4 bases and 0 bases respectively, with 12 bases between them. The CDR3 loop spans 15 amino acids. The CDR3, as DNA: TGTGCCAGCAGCTCCCCCTCCCAGATGAACACTGAAGCTTTCTTT. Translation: CASSSPSQMNTEAFF.